This TCR beta chain was obtained from a study of T-cell memory formation after mild COVID-19. Losses at the gene ends were 2 bases for V and 6 bases for J; bases not matched to a gene: 10. There are 14 residues in the CDR3. Germline assignment: CDR1 DFQATT and CDR2 SNEGSKA (reference sequence). In TCRdb, the 5' RACE reads were re-called with MiXCR into one record per CDR3 protein. The sample holds roughly 400,000 distinct CDR3 sequences, roughly 18% seen once. There are many counts of this clonotype. Sequences were obtained from PBMCs or a T cell subset sorted from them (not recorded which). The TCR was taken from a man aged 18 to 29 who had mild COVID-19 (a few samples of this study predate the infection). Cell type and time point are not known. The genes are TRBV20-1 and TRBJ2-7; 7 bases line up with TRBD1. The CDR3 here is CSARPPNRGPEQYF. CDR3 DNA: TGCAGTGCTAGACCCCCTAACAGGGGTCCCGAGCAGTACTTC.